These T cell receptor beta chains were read from a single sample in a study of STAT3 mutations in large granular lymphocyte leukemia. Assay used: immunoSEQ multiplex PCR; TCRdb lists only in-frame clones, some missing. This table holds roughly 40,000 clones, 80% to 85% found once. Sequenced material: PBMCs. Every receptor here comes from a human donor with T large granular lymphocyte leukemia. Some clones in this sample may be carry-over from other donors' samples. Both conserved end residues are part of each CDR3. D genes are given only for firm matches. The size field is filled for only some rows; it gives once, few, many or a size class.

- TRBJ1-1 - TRBV6-5 CASSFREATEAFF TGTGCCAGCAGTTTCCGAGAGGCCACTGAAGCTTTCTTT
once TRBJ1-4 TRBD1 TRBV29-1 CSVAGTGFNEKLFF TGCAGCGTTGCCGGGACAGGGTTTAATGAAAAACTGTTTTTT
- TRBJ1-5 TRBD1 TRBV6-6 CASSWTGGYNQPQHF TGTGCCAGCAGTTGGACAGGGGGCTACAATCAGCCCCAGCATTTT
- TRBJ2-6 TRBD1 TRBV15 CATSRAFGQGRFSSGANVLTF TGTGCCACCAGCAGAGCCTTCGGACAGGGGCGTTTCTCTTCTGGGGCCAACGTCCTGACTTTC
- TRBJ2-4 TRBD1 TRBV4-1 CASSQDQWVRGSKNIQYF TGCGCCAGCAGCCAAGATCAATGGGTCAGGGGGAGCAAAAACATTCAGTACTTC
- TRBJ1-6 - TRBV5-5 CASSSTQGTYNSPLHF TGTGCCAGCAGCTCCACCCAGGGGACCTATAATTCACCCCTCCACTTT
- TRBJ2-5 - TRBV11-3 CASSLDGSRQETQYF TGTGCCAGCAGCTTAGACGGATCCCGCCAAGAGACCCAGTACTTC
- TRBJ2-7 TRBD1 TRBV4-3 CASSQDHGQGAYEQYF TGCGCCAGCAGCCAAGATCACGGACAGGGGGCCTACGAGCAGTACTTC
- TRBJ1-2 TRBD1 TRBV19 CASSILDRPYGYTF TGTGCCAGTAGTATTCTGGACAGGCCCTATGGCTACACCTTC
few TRBJ1-1 TRBD1 TRBV7-9 CASSRQGGGTEAFF TGTGCCAGCAGCCGACAGGGTGGGGGCACTGAAGCTTTCTTT
- TRBJ1-2 TRBD1 TRBV5-1 CASSLASKDRGEIGYTF TGCGCCAGCAGCTTGGCCTCGAAGGACAGGGGGGAAATCGGCTACACCTTC
- TRBJ2-1 - TRBV11-2 CASSLGTSTYNEQFF TGTGCCAGCAGCTTAGGGACAAGCACCTACAATGAGCAGTTCTTC
- TRBJ1-5 - TRBV7-2 CASSPRGGNQPQHF TGTGCCAGCAGCCCCCGCGGGGGGAATCAGCCCCAGCATTTT
- TRBJ2-3 - TRBV4-1 CASSQDRGGGTDTQYF TGCGCCAGCAGCCAAGATCGAGGCGGGGGCACAGATACGCAGTATTTT
- TRBJ1-6 TRBD1 TRBV5-4 CASSLNPRDSYSPLHF TGTGCCAGCAGCTTAAATCCCCGGGACAGCTATTCACCCCTCCACTTT
- TRBJ1-1 - TRBV6-6 CASSYSPSTKAFF TGTGCCAGCAGTTACTCGCCAAGCACTAAAGCTTTCTTT
- TRBJ2-2 TRBD1 TRBV18 CATRDRGTGGELFF TGTGCCACCCGGGACAGGGGTACCGGCGGGGAGCTGTTTTTT
- TRBJ2-2 TRBD1 TRBV30 CAWRGTGTANTGELFF TGTGCCTGGAGGGGAACCGGGACAGCGAACACCGGGGAGCTGTTTTTT
- TRBJ1-5 - TRBV19 CASSRKHENSNQPQHF TGTGCCAGTAGTAGAAAACACGAAAATAGCAATCAGCCCCAGCATTTT
few TRBJ1-5 TRBD1 TRBV7-9 CASSDRGEQPQHF TGTGCCAGCAGCGACAGGGGGGAACAGCCCCAGCATTTT
- TRBJ1-5 - TRBV29-1 CSAGRDVGPYSNQPQHF TGCAGCGCAGGACGGGACGTCGGACCTTATAGCAATCAGCCCCAGCATTTT
- TRBJ2-7 - TRBV7-8 CASSLARGNEQYF TGTGCCAGCAGCTTAGCGAGGGGTAACGAGCAGTACTTC
- TRBJ1-1 - TRBV6-5 CASSYAWRNTEAFF TGTGCCAGCAGTTACGCATGGAGGAACACTGAAGCTTTCTTT
- TRBJ1-5 TRBD1 TRBV10-3 CAISEGDRQPQHF TGTGCCATCAGTGAGGGGGACAGGCAGCCCCAGCATTTT
- TRBJ1-2 - TRBV7-9 CASSSEVYGYTF TGTGCCAGCAGCTCTGAGGTATATGGCTACACCTTC
- TRBJ2-2 - TRBV14 CASSQVQGRETGELFF TGTGCCAGCAGCCAAGTGCAGGGAAGGGAGACCGGGGAGCTGTTTTTT
once TRBJ2-5 TRBD1 TRBV29-1 CSVRTGEVETQYF TGCAGCGTGAGGACAGGGGAGGTAGAGACCCAGTACTTC
- TRBJ1-5 - TRBV5-8 CASSHGQPQHF TGTGCCAGCAGCCACGGTCAGCCCCAGCATTTT
- TRBJ2-7 - TRBV27 CASSKQGGSGEQYF TGTGCCAGCAGCAAGCAAGGGGGATCGGGCGAGCAGTACTTC
- TRBJ2-5 - TRBV18 CASSPRGGSQETQYF TGTGCCAGCTCACCTCGGGGCGGATCCCAAGAGACCCAGTACTTC
- TRBJ2-2 - TRBV29-1 CSVWGAGFGNTGELFF TGCAGCGTTTGGGGGGCAGGGTTCGGGAACACCGGGGAGCTGTTTTTT
- TRBJ2-7 TRBD1 TRBV6-6 CASSDGTGKYEQYF TGTGCCAGCAGCGACGGGACAGGGAAATACGAGCAGTACTTC
- TRBJ1-4 - TRBV4-3 CASSQGDSVAGNEKLFF TGCGCCAGCAGCCAAGGAGACAGCGTCGCTGGTAATGAAAAACTGTTTTTT
once TRBJ1-3 - TRBV19 CASSRGSVAGNTIYF TGTGCCAGTAGTCGGGGCTCCGTGGCTGGAAACACCATATATTTT
once TRBJ2-3 - TRBV27 CASKRIAASTDTQYF TGTGCCAGCAAGAGGATAGCGGCGAGCACAGATACGCAGTATTTT
once TRBJ1-2 - TRBV19 CASSNTGKVNYGYTF TGTGCCAGTAGTAATACAGGGAAGGTTAACTATGGCTACACCTTC
- TRBJ2-7 - TRBV9 CASSVGAETGGSYEQYF TGTGCCAGCAGCGTAGGGGCCGAGACAGGTGGGTCCTACGAGCAGTACTTC
few TRBJ1-5 - TRBV27 CASRGGRANQPQHF TGTGCCAGCAGGGGTGGCAGGGCGAATCAGCCCCAGCATTTT
- TRBJ2-3 - TRBV30 CAWMMTPTSTDTQYF TGTGCCTGGATGATGACGCCTACGAGCACAGATACGCAGTATTTT
- TRBJ2-7 TRBD1 TRBV30 CAWSIGQGVSYEQYF TGTGCCTGGAGTATAGGACAGGGAGTGTCCTACGAGCAGTACTTC
few TRBJ2-7 TRBD2 TRBV9 CASSVRGTSDSEQYF TGTGCCAGCAGCGTAAGAGGGACTAGCGACAGCGAGCAGTACTTC
- TRBJ1-3 - TRBV11-1 CASSLARRPSAPGNTIYF TGTGCCAGCAGCTTAGCGCGGCGGCCCTCGGCCCCTGGAAACACCATATATTTT
- TRBJ1-4 TRBD1 TRBV10-3 CAIRSGNRGDEKLFF TGTGCCATCAGAAGTGGGAACAGGGGGGATGAAAAACTGTTTTTT
- TRBJ2-7 TRBD1 TRBV6-1 CASRGQGADEQYF TGTGCCAGCAGGGGACAGGGGGCCGACGAGCAGTACTTC
- TRBJ1-4 TRBD1 TRBV2 CASSDSGQGDVTNEKLFF TGTGCCAGCAGTGACTCGGGACAGGGGGACGTGACTAATGAAAAACTGTTTTTT
- TRBJ2-7 - TRBV7-8 CASSRGRLTSYEQYF TGTGCCAGCAGCAGAGGACGGCTAACCTCCTACGAGCAGTACTTC
- TRBJ2-2 - TRBV4-1 CASSGTNTGELFF TGCGCCAGCAGCGGCACGAACACCGGGGAGCTGTTTTTT
- TRBJ1-4 - TRBV5-6 CASSFIATNEKLFF TGTGCCAGCAGCTTTATTGCAACTAATGAAAAACTGTTTTTT
- TRBJ1-2 - TRBV6-5 CASRMDSNYGYTF TGTGCCAGCAGAATGGACAGCAACTATGGCTACACCTTC
- TRBJ2-1 TRBD2 TRBV19 CASSAPGLAGAYNEQFF TGTGCCAGTAGTGCGCCGGGACTAGCGGGGGCCTACAATGAGCAGTTCTTC
- TRBJ1-4 TRBD1 TRBV7-9 CASSPGQGSSEEKLFF TGTGCCAGCAGCCCCGGACAGGGTAGTTCGGAAGAAAAACTGTTTTTT
- TRBJ1-4 - TRBV10-3 CAAGGGFNEKLFF TGTGCCGCGGGGGGGGGCTTTAATGAAAAACTGTTTTTT
- TRBJ2-6 - TRBV14 CASSQAGANVLTF TGTGCCAGCAGCCAAGCTGGGGCCAACGTCCTGACTTTC
- TRBJ1-2 - TRBV28 CASSLGDIRIYGYTF TGTGCCAGCAGTTTAGGGGACATAAGGATCTATGGCTACACCTTC
few TRBJ1-2 TRBD1 TRBV30 CAWRRDRAEGYTF TGTGCCTGGAGAAGGGACAGGGCGGAAGGCTACACCTTC